The table lists the clone carrying this TCR beta chain with many counts. The sample is drawn from a study of T cells after posttransplantation cyclophosphamide. Generated by immunoSEQ multiplex PCR, the TCRdb table keeps only in-frame clones and is missing some. The table lists about 26,000 clones, no singletons, with about 1.5% in the top ten. V lost 8 bases, J lost 8 bases, and 34 bases lay in between. Germline CDR1 reads SNHLY; CDR2 reads FYNNEI. The CDR3 spans 18 residues. This chain links TRBV2 with TRBJ2-7; possibly TRBD2 for D (6 bases). The specimen sequenced was PBMCs. This receptor was identified in a man in his forties or fifties in good health, CMV-negative, and a related stem cell transplant donor. The CDR3 nucleotides are TGTGCCAGCGGATCTGGGGTTAGGGGTCGCGGGGACGTGGGTCAGCAGTACTTC. Translating it yields CASGSGVRGRGDVGQQYF. The variable domain in full, completed from reference TRBV2 and TRBJ2-7, reads EPEVTQTPSHQVTQMGQEVILRCVPISNHLYFYWYRQILGQKVEFLVSFYNNEISEKSEIFDDQFSVERPDGSNFTLKIRSTKLEDSAMYFCASGSGVRGRGDVGQQYFGPGTRLTVT.